This TCR beta chain derives from a study of blood T cell repertoires in COVID-19. The age range of participants was 18 to 89 years, with residence in roughly 25 US areas. Here immunoSEQ multiplex PCR was the method, and the copy in TCRdb shows in-frame clones only, minus some. The table has about 380,000 clones, 88% seen once. Trimming pared 1 base from V and 5 bases from J, leaving 14 bases between. From germline, CDR1 is LGHDT and CDR2 YNNKEL (reference sequence). The CDR3 contains 15 residues. The sample was PBMCs or T cells enriched from blood (not recorded which). This sequence originates from a woman aged 18-30 years who had recovered from COVID-19. This chain links TRBV3-1 (or the pseudogene TRBV3-2) with TRBJ1-1; the D gene is possibly TRBD1 (6 bases). The chain's CDR3 is CASSQVEGHFTEAFF. In DNA, the CDR3 is TGTGCCAGCAGCCAAGTCGAGGGACACTTTACTGAAGCTTTCTTT.